The TCR beta chain described here comes from a study of identical twins. TCRdb analysed the 5' RACE reads with MiXCR anew, one entry per CDR3 protein. Of about 890,000 distinct CDR3 sequences listed, around an eighth are singletons. Healthy Caucasians made up all donors. Germline lookup yields CDR1 DFQATT and CDR2 SNEGSKA (reference sequence). The CDR3 is 13 amino acids. Trimming cost V 2 bases and J 6 bases, with 13 bases left between them. This clonotype was counted between two and nine times. Its antigen remains unknown. General observations from the study: Twin sharing of out-of-frame TCR alpha was underestimated by models in monozygotic pairs. Abundant cord blood beta clonotypes carried fewer insertions; memory repertoires showed none. Invariant populations such as MAIT and iNKT cells could partly muddle zero-insertion analyses.

The sample was also reused in another study, on yellow fever vaccine responses in identical twins.

The chain has TRBV20-1 and TRBJ1-2; no definite D call. This clonotype was obtained from a woman under 30 in good health. The sample was PBMCs. The CDR3 DNA follows: TGCAGTGCTAGACAGACGGATGAGAATGGCTACACCTTC. Its translation: CSARQTDENGYTF.